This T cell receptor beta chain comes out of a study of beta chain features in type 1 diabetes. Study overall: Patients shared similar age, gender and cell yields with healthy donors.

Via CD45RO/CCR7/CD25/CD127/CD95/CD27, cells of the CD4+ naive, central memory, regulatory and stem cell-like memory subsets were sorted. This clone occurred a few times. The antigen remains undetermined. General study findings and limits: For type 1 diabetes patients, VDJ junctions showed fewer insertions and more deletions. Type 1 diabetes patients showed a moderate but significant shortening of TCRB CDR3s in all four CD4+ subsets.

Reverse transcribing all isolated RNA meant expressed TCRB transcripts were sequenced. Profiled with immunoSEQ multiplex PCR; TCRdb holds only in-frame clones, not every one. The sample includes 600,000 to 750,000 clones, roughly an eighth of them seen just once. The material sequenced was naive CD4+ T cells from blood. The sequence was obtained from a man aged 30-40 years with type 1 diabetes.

This CDR3 reads CASSRQGAEQYF. CDR3 DNA sequence: TGTGCCAGCAGCAGACAGGGGGCCGAGCAGTACTTC. This chain links TRBV6-6 with TRBJ2-7; 10 nucleotides match TRBD1. The junction had 2 bases not matched to a gene; V was cut back by 6 bases and J by 6 bases. The CDR3 length is 12 residues. Germline V lookup: CDR1 MNHNY, CDR2 SVGAGI (reference sequence).